This T cell receptor (beta chain) was captured in a study of Graves' ophthalmopathy and Graves' hyperthyroidism. The overall study: The term stable hyperthyroidism indicated an absence of ophthalmopathy within 18 months of follow-up. Overall study findings and caveats: Sensitivity reached around 88% and specificity about 80% for a 13-signature model separating ophthalmopathy from stable hyperthyroidism. Among expanded thyroid clonotypes above 0.001 frequency, most also occurred in blood. Both a roughly 65% sensitivity and an approximately 74% specificity characterized the model's predictions of ophthalmopathy progression.

Amplification from RNA transcripts yielded the TCR beta CDR3 regions. The workflow started with a first-round RT-PCR run with HTBI primers and then moved on to a second-round multiplex PCR. TCRdb analysed the multiplex PCR reads with MiXCR anew, one entry per CDR3 protein. Counted here are over a million distinct CDR3 sequences, 36% occurring once; the ten biggest clones make up 11%. The V and J ends lost 4 bases and 1 base respectively, with 7 bases between them. CDR1 is SEHNR, CDR2 FQNEAQ, per germline (reference sequence). The CDR3 extends over 13 amino acids. Points on this clonotype: Its antigen is undetermined.

The source is an adult man with Graves' hyperthyroidism. Sequencing was done on a sample of peripheral blood or thyroid tissue (not recorded which). The chain recombines TRBV7-9 with TRBJ1-1; D is undetermined. CDR3 in amino acids: CASSSNQNTEAFF. CDR3 nucleotides: TGTGCCAGCAGCTCTAACCAGAACACTGAAGCTTTCTTT.